This T cell receptor (beta chain) stems from a study of vaccination and CD4 T cells after COVID-19. General study points: Counts of SARS-CoV-2-reactive clonotypes had a median that went from roughly 21 to 40, a nonsignificant change.

In its sample, this clonotype was seen a few times. The antigen is not known. Trimming shortened V by 2 bases and J by 7 bases, and 8 bases separated the two germline ends. This CDR3 is built from 13 residues. Treatment noted: approximately nine-day PBMC culture with coronavirus spike peptide pools or control peptides (ViraFEST assay). Scientists ran DNA taken from cultured CD4+ T cells through the Oncomine TCR Beta short-read assay for sequencing. Using its own MiXCR run on the PCR reads, TCRdb lists one record per CDR3 protein. The table includes around 20,000 distinct CDR3 sequences, approximately 30% detected once.

Sequencing used cultured CD4+ T cells from blood. The TCR comes from a human donor with COVID-19. The J gene is TRBJ2-2, the V gene TRBV12-3 or TRBV12-4, with D possibly TRBD2 on 6 matching bases. In DNA form, the CDR3 reads TGTGCCAGCAGTTTAAGGGAGGACGGGGAGCTGTTTTTT. Its translation is CASSLREDGELFF.